These 7 T cell receptor beta chains came from one sample sequenced in a study of graft-versus-host responses after intestinal transplantation (dated by TCRdb to 2020 to 2022). To isolate intraepithelial and lamina propria lymphocytes from graft specimens, dithiothreitol, EDTA incubations and collagenase D digestion were used. Libraries were made using the immunoSEQ multiplex PCR assay. Not all clones reach the TCRdb copy of this immuneACCESS table, which keeps in-frame sequences only. Checked studies attribute under half of the gap to unresolved V genes and leave the rest unexplained. Counted in this sample were some 8,000 clones; approximately 64% of them appeared once. The ten most abundant clones make up approximately 9.6% of the sample. Specimen: ileum tissue, collected around 440 days after transplant. The receptors originated from a human patient who received an intestinal transplant, so some T cells may come from the graft donor.

The V call is TRBV5-1, the J call TRBJ2-5; 8 bases align to TRBD2. J lost 4 bases, V lost 4 bases, and 9 bases had no gene match. Germline CDR1 is SGHRS and CDR2 is YFSETQ. The CDR3 is 15 residues long. CDR3 in amino acids: CASSPGTRGGETQYF. The CDR3 bases are TGCGCCAGCAGCCCAGGGACTCGGGGGGGAGAGACCCAGTACTTC.

This sequence joins TRBV6-5 and TRBJ1-1, with TRBD1 as a possible D gene (6 bases). Germline V gene lookup returns CDR1 MNHEY and CDR2 SVGAGI. V was pared by 2 bases and J by 5 bases, with 9 bases between. This CDR3 has 13 residues. CDR3 in DNA: TGTGCCAGCAGTTACGGGGGCAGGACTGAAGCTTTCTTT. Protein sequence: CASSYGGRTEAFF.

By sample fraction, this clone is large (0.1 to 1%). Other nucleotide sequences in the sample specify the same CDR3. The rearrangement links TRBV7-6 to TRBJ2-7, with 8 bases fitting TRBD1. Per germline, CDR1 SGHVS and CDR2 FNYEAQ. The CDR3 loop spans 13 amino acids. With V trimmed by 3 bases and J by 4 bases, 2 bases remained unmatched. CDR3 residues: CASSFRQGYEQYV. CDR3 in DNA: TGTGCCAGCAGCTTCAGACAGGGGTACGAGCAGTACGTC.

This clone was observed a few times. The J gene is TRBJ2-7, the V gene TRBV27, with D unresolved. V lost 5 bases and J 3 bases, leaving 11 bases between the germline ends. The CDR3 has 13 amino acids. The germline gives CDR1 MNHEY, CDR2 SMNVEV (reference sequence). CDR3 amino acids: CASSQHPLYEQYF. As DNA, the CDR3 is TGTGCCAGCAGTCAACACCCTCTCTACGAGCAGTACTTC.

This clone was recorded a few times. This chain joins TRBV5-1 and TRBJ2-7; D possibly corresponds to TRBD1 (8 bases). Germline V gene data show CDR1 as SGHRS and CDR2 as YFSETQ. V was shortened by 4 bases and J by 2 bases, with 25 bases between the two germline ends. The CDR3 has 18 residues. The CDR3 sequence is CASSPGARTGGGTYEQYF. The CDR3 nucleotides are TGCGCCAGCAGCCCGGGTGCTAGAACAGGGGGGGGCACCTACGAGCAGTACTTC. Combining the CDR3 with reference TRBV5-1 and TRBJ2-7 gives the whole variable domain KAGVTQTPRYLIKTRGQQVTLSCSPISGHRSVSWYQQTPGQGLQFLFEYFSETQRNKGNFPGRFSGRQFSNSRSEMNVSTLELGDSALYLCASSPGARTGGGTYEQYFGPGTRLTVT.

V gene TRBV9 combines with J gene TRBJ1-1, with 10 bases identical to TRBD1. The CDR3 spans 14 residues. The J segment lost 5 bases and the V segment lost 4 bases, leaving 5 bases of the junction unmatched. The V gene's germline CDR1 is SGDLS and CDR2 YYNGEE. CDR3 region: CASSSGQGETEAFF. The CDR3 DNA follows: TGTGCCAGCAGCAGTGGACAGGGGGAGACTGAAGCTTTCTTT.

V gene TRBV28 combines with J gene TRBJ2-7; D may be TRBD2 (5 bases). The V end lost 7 bases, the J end lost 5 bases, and 27 bases lay between the germline ends. The germline V gene encodes CDR1 MDHEN and CDR2 SYDVKM. The CDR3 sequence is 17 residues long. The CDR3 reads CASTYTPPLATVHEQYF. DNA for the CDR3: TGTGCCAGCACCTACACCCCGCCCCTAGCAACTGTCCACGAGCAGTACTTC.